The subject of this entry is one T cell receptor beta chain. The data derive from a study of shared clonotypes between healthy human individuals. Background on the study: There were three CD4 naive, three CD4 memory, two CD8 naive and one CD8 memory plates per donor.

The method was immunoSEQ multiplex PCR; TCRdb's version includes in-frame clones alone and lacks a portion of them. The sample has about 2.3 million clones, under 95% seen once. Sample: naive CD4+ T cells from PBMCs. Stated subset: CD45RA+ positively selected. The TCR sequence derives from a man between 18 and 35 years old in good health. Some clones in this sample may be carry-over from other donors' samples.

The DNA for the CDR3 is TGTGCCAGTACTTCACAGGGGCTAGCGGGAGAGGATGAGCAGTTCTTC. The encoded protein is CASTSQGLAGEDEQFF. J is TRBJ2-1 and V is TRBV19, with TRBD2 matching over 10 bases. Per the germline V gene, CDR1 is LNHDA and CDR2 is SQIVND (reference sequence). The trim removed 7 bases at V and 8 bases at J, leaving 14 bases unmatched. The CDR3 consists of 16 residues.